These T cell receptor beta chains were read from a single sample in a study of OX40 agonist ivuxolimab in advanced cancers. Measured with immunoSEQ multiplex PCR; TCRdb has only the in-frame clones, and not every one. The sample includes approximately 90,000 clones, less than 95% seen only once; the top ten take 1.5% to 2%. Sequenced here: CD4+ or CD8+ T cells sorted from blood, sampled in a trial of the OX40 agonist ivuxolimab. These receptors all stem from an adult with an advanced solid tumor such as melanoma, head and neck, liver or kidney cancer. CDR3s include the opening cysteine and the closing phenylalanine or tryptophan. D genes are given only for firm matches. Clone size is stated in some rows and not others, as once, few, many or a class when expanded.

-	TRBJ1-2	TRBV28	-	CASSLVPDGYTF	TGTGCCAGCAGTTTAGTCCCGGACGGCTACACCTTC
TRBD1	TRBJ2-5	TRBV18	-	CASSPRTGRQETQYF	TGTGCCAGCTCACCCCGGACAGGGAGGCAAGAGACCCAGTACTTC
-	TRBJ1-2	TRBV19	-	CASSIKTTYGHTF	TGTGCCAGTAGTATAAAAACAACCTATGGCCACACCTTC
-	TRBJ2-1	TRBV5-1	-	CASSPSGSDEQFF	TGCGCCAGCAGCCCCTCCGGGAGCGATGAGCAGTTCTTC
-	TRBJ2-1	TRBV18	-	CASSPGPAEGSEQFF	TGTGCCAGCTCACCAGGGCCAGCGGAGGGGTCTGAGCAGTTCTTC
-	TRBJ2-1	TRBV5-1	once	CASSLAQGTGRIYNEQFF	TGCGCCAGCAGCTTGGCCCAGGGCACAGGGCGAATCTACAATGAGCAGTTCTTC
-	TRBJ2-5	TRBV7-8	once	CASSLLQGTETQYF	TGTGCCAGCAGCTTACTGCAAGGGACAGAGACCCAGTACTTC
-	TRBJ1-1	TRBV28	-	CASISSGSQNTEAFF	TGTGCCAGCATCTCATCAGGGAGTCAGAACACTGAAGCTTTCTTT
-	TRBJ1-4	TRBV30	-	CAWSWGGQTNEKLFF	TGTGCCTGGTCATGGGGGGGGCAAACTAATGAAAAACTGTTTTTT
-	TRBJ1-1	TRBV5-1	few	CASSLEAGMNTEAFF	TGCGCCAGCAGCTTGGAGGCAGGGATGAACACTGAAGCTTTCTTT
-	TRBJ1-3	TRBV27	-	CASSLGPGNTIYF	TGTGCCAGCAGTCTCGGACCTGGAAACACCATATATTTT
-	TRBJ2-5	TRBV5-6	-	CASSLMGPDREETQYF	TGTGCCAGCAGCTTAATGGGCCCCGATCGGGAAGAGACCCAGTACTTC
-	TRBJ1-1	TRBV5-4	-	CASSFKPNTEAFF	TGTGCCAGCAGCTTTAAGCCGAACACTGAAGCTTTCTTT
-	TRBJ2-3	TRBV9	-	CASSVAQEASQYF	TGTGCCAGCAGCGTAGCTCAGGAGGCGTCGCAGTATTTT
TRBD1	TRBJ2-1	TRBV5-8	-	CASSSRQGRSHEQFF	TGTGCCAGCAGCTCCCGACAGGGGAGGTCTCATGAGCAGTTCTTC
TRBD1	TRBJ2-4	TRBV7-8	once	CASSLWSTGTAQNIQYF	TGTGCCAGCAGCTTATGGTCGACAGGGACGGCCCAAAACATTCAGTACTTC
-	TRBJ2-7	TRBV4-2	-	CASSQGGVKYF	TGTGCCAGCAGCCAGGGGGGAGTGAAGTACTTC
TRBD2	TRBJ2-3	TRBV5-1	-	CASSPSGRAVDTQYF	TGCGCCAGCAGCCCAAGCGGGAGGGCCGTAGATACGCAGTATTTT
-	TRBJ1-3	TRBV10-3	-	CAIRDQGRSGNTIYF	TGTGCCATCAGGGATCAGGGGCGTTCTGGAAACACCATATATTTT
TRBD2	TRBJ2-3	TRBV7-2	-	CASSSPPLAGPRGQYF	TGTGCCAGCAGCTCGCCCCCTCTAGCGGGTCCGAGGGGGCAGTATTTT
TRBD1	TRBJ1-5	TRBV6-1	-	CASTGDRSSWPQHF	TGTGCCAGCACAGGGGACAGGTCTTCCTGGCCCCAGCATTTT
-	TRBJ1-3	TRBV6-5	-	CASISPSGNTIYF	TGTGCCAGCATCTCCCCCTCTGGAAACACCATATATTTT
-	TRBJ2-1	TRBV10-1	-	CASSDRGVAGNEQFF	TGCGCCAGCAGTGACAGGGGGGTAGCGGGAAATGAGCAGTTCTTC
TRBD2	TRBJ2-7	TRBV4-1	-	CASSQGLAGASGEQYF	TGCGCCAGCAGCCAAGGGTTAGCGGGGGCCTCCGGCGAGCAGTACTTC
-	TRBJ1-5	TRBV7-2	-	CASSWTEFQPQHF	TGTGCCAGCAGCTGGACAGAATTCCAGCCCCAGCATTTT
-	TRBJ1-5	TRBV19	-	CASSIGGWDQPQHF	TGTGCCAGTAGTATAGGAGGGTGGGATCAGCCCCAGCATTTT
TRBD2	TRBJ2-1	TRBV7-9	-	CASSLASGSWNEQFF	TGTGCCAGCAGCTTAGCTAGCGGGAGTTGGAATGAGCAGTTCTTC
-	TRBJ1-3	TRBV5-8	-	CASSFGRARGNTIYF	TGTGCCAGCAGCTTCGGACGGGCTCGTGGAAACACCATATATTTT
-	TRBJ2-7	TRBV18	-	CASSPLIAVTSNEQYF	TGTGCCAGCTCACCACTAATAGCGGTGACCTCGAACGAGCAGTACTTC
TRBD1	TRBJ2-3	TRBV10-3	-	CAISGGQVTDTQYF	TGTGCCATCAGTGGGGGACAGGTCACAGATACGCAGTATTTT
-	TRBJ1-2	TRBV28	-	CASSFGGAGGYTF	TGTGCCAGCAGTTTCGGGGGGGCGGGTGGCTACACCTTC
TRBD1	TRBJ2-7	TRBV5-1	-	CASRWTGGYEQYF	TGCGCCAGCAGATGGACAGGGGGATACGAGCAGTACTTC
-	TRBJ2-6	TRBV9	-	CASSGTPSTSGANVLTF	TGTGCCAGCAGCGGGACACCCTCTACCTCTGGGGCCAACGTCCTGACTTTC
TRBD1	TRBJ1-4	TRBV28	-	CASSLLTGGSATNEKLFF	TGTGCCAGCAGTTTACTCACAGGGGGGTCGGCTACTAATGAAAAACTGTTTTTT
-	TRBJ1-1	TRBV4-1	few	CASSHPVELNTEAFF	TGCGCCAGCAGCCACCCTGTAGAATTAAACACTGAAGCTTTCTTT
TRBD2	TRBJ2-5	TRBV2	-	CASSPTSGRVLETQYF	TGTGCCAGCAGTCCTACTAGCGGGAGGGTCCTGGAGACCCAGTACTTC
-	TRBJ2-5	TRBV11-2	-	CASSPRMRETQYF	TGTGCCAGCAGCCCCCGAATGCGGGAGACCCAGTACTTC
-	TRBJ1-5	TRBV30	-	CAWSSGTPNQPQHF	TGTGCCTGGAGCTCCGGGACCCCTAATCAGCCCCAGCATTTT
-	TRBJ1-4	TRBV9	once	CASSLRGADEKLFF	TGTGCCAGCAGCCTCCGGGGGGCCGATGAAAAACTGTTTTTT
-	TRBJ2-5	TRBV28	-	CASSAPPLETQYF	TGTGCCAGCAGTGCCCCTCCTCTGGAGACCCAGTACTTC
TRBD1	TRBJ1-6	TRBV6-5	-	CASTYRGNNSPLHF	TGTGCCAGCACCTACAGGGGTAATAATTCACCCCTCCACTTT
TRBD1	TRBJ1-3	TRBV5-8	-	CASSSGTVGNTIYF	TGTGCCAGCAGCTCAGGGACAGTCGGGAACACCATATATTTT
-	TRBJ2-7	TRBV7-9	-	CASSSYPDEQYF	TGTGCCAGCAGCTCCTACCCGGACGAGCAGTACTTC
-	TRBJ2-3	TRBV6-1	-	CASSAEGGPDTQYF	TGTGCCAGCAGTGCCGAAGGGGGGCCAGATACGCAGTATTTT
TRBD1	TRBJ2-1	TRBV28	-	CASRGQARIGGNYNEQFF	TGTGCCAGCAGGGGACAGGCAAGGATCGGTGGGAACTACAATGAGCAGTTCTTC
-	TRBJ2-7	TRBV6-5	-	CASSYSRGRFHEQYF	TGTGCCAGCAGTTACTCAAGGGGGAGGTTCCACGAGCAGTACTTC